One and the same sample provided the 2 T cell receptor beta chains below, sequenced in a study of T-cell reconstitution after alpha-beta-depleted transplantation in children. TCRbeta library preparation incorporated unique molecular identifiers. MiXCR, applied by TCRdb to the PCR reads, yields one record per CDR3 protein. The table has around 700,000 distinct CDR3 sequences, under 15% seen once. The sequencing used PBMCs, collected before TCRalphabeta/CD19-depleted stem cell transplant. The receptors derive from a girl aged 2 to 10 with congenital amegakaryocytic thrombocytopenia, due to receive a stem cell transplant.

This clonotype was picked up a small number of times. The rearrangement uses TRBV2 and TRBJ2-1, with TRBD2 matching 9 bases. Germline CDR1 and CDR2: SNHLY and FYNNEI. The length of the CDR3 is 15 residues. J was trimmed by 4 bases and V by 6 bases; bases with no gene match: 7. The CDR3 DNA follows: TGTGCCAGCAGCGGGTGGCGGGAGGGGTACAATGAGCAGTTCTTC. Translated: CASSGWREGYNEQFF.

This clonotype has at least ten counts. The chain employs TRBV20-1 and TRBJ2-5; 7 bases map to TRBD1. The CDR3 covers 16 residues. Germline values: CDR1 DFQATT, CDR2 SNEGSKA (reference sequence). Trimming removed 4 bases from V and 0 bases from J; junction bases left unmatched: 11. The CDR3 DNA is TGCAGTGCTACCAACAGGGGAGTTGGTGACCAAGAGACCCAGTACTTC. This encodes CSATNRGVGDQETQYF.